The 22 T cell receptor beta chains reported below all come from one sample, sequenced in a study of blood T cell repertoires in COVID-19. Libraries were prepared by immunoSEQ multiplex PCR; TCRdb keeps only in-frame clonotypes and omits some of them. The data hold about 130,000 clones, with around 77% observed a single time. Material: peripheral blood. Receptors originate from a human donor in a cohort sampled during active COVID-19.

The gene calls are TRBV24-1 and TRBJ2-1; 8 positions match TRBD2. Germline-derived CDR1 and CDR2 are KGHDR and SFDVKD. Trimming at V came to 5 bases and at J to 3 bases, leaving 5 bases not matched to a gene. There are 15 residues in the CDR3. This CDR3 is CATSGAGGGYNEQFF. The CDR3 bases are TGTGCCACCAGTGGGGCCGGGGGGGGCTACAATGAGCAGTTCTTC.

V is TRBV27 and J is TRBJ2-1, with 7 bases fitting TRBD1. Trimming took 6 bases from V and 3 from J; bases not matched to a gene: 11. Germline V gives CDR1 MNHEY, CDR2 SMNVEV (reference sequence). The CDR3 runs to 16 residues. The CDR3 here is CASRSPGTVFYNEQFF. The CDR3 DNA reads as TGTGCCAGCAGATCCCCCGGGACAGTCTTCTACAATGAGCAGTTCTTC.

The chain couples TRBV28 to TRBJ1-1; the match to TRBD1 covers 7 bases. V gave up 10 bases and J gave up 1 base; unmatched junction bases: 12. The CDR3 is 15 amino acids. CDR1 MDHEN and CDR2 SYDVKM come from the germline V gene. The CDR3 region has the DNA TGTGCCACCAAATCTACCGGGACAGAGAACACTGAAGCTTTCTTT. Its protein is CATKSTGTENTEAFF. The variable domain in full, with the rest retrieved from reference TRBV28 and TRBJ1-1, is DVKVTQSSRYLVKRTGEKVFLECVQDMDHENMFWYRQDPGLGLRLIYFSYDVKMKEKGDIPEGYSVSREKKERFSLILESASTNQTSMYLCATKSTGTENTEAFFGQGTRLTVV.

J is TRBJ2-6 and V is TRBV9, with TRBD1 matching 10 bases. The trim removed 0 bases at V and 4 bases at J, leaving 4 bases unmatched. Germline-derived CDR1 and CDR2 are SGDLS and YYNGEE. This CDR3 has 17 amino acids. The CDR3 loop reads CASSVVGQGTGANVLTF. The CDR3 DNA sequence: TGTGCCAGCAGCGTAGTGGGACAGGGGACCGGGGCCAACGTCCTGACTTTC.

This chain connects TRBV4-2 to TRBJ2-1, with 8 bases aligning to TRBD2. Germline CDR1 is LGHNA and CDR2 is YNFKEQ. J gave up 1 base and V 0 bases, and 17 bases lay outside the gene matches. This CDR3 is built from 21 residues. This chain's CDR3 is CASSQEKWHRAGGESYNEQFF. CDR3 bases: TGTGCCAGCAGCCAAGAGAAGTGGCACCGGGCGGGGGGTGAATCCTACAATGAGCAGTTCTTC.

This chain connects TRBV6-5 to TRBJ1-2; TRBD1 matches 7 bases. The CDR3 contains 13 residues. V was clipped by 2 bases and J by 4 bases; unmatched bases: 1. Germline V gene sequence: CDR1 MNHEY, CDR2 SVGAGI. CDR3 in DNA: TGTGCCAGCAGTTACCCAGGGGGCTATGGCTACACCTTC. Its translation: CASSYPGGYGYTF.

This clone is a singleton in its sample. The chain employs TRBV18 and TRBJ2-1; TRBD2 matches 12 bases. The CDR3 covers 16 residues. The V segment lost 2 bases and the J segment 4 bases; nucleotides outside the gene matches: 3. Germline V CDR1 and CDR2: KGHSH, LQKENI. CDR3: CASSPTSGGQYNEQFF. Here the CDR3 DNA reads TGTGCCAGCTCACCAACTAGCGGGGGGCAATACAATGAGCAGTTCTTC.

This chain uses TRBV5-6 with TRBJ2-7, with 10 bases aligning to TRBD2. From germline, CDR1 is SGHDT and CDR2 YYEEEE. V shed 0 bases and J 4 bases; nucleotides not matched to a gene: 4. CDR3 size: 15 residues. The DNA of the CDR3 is TGTGCCAGCAGCTTGGGGAGCGGGAGGGGTTACGAGCAGTACTTC. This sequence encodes CASSLGSGRGYEQYF.

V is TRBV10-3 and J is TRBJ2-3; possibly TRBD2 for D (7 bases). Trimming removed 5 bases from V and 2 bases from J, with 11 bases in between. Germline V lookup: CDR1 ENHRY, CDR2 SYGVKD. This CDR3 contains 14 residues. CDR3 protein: CAISRGAHTDTQYF. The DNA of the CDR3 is TGTGCCATCAGTCGGGGGGCCCACACAGATACGCAGTATTTT.

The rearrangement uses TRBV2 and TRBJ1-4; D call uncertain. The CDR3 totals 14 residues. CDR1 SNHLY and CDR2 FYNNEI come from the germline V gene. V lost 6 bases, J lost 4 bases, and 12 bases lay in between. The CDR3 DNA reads TGTGCCAGCAGCCGAGGAGATAGTAATGAAAAACTGTTTTTT. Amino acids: CASSRGDSNEKLFF.

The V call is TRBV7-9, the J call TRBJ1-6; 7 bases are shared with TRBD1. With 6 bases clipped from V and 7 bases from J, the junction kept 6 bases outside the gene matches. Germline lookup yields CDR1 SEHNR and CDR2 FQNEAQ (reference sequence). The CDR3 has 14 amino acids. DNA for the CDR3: TGTGCCAGCAGAACGGGACAGCCAAATTCACCCCTCCACTTT. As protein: CASRTGQPNSPLHF.

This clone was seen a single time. The CDR3 sequence: CASTTRTGRGETQYF. The DNA of the CDR3 is TGTGCCAGCACCACAAGGACAGGTCGGGGAGAGACCCAGTACTTC. The chain employs TRBV2 and TRBJ2-5, with 7 positions matching TRBD1. The trim removed 7 bases at V and 4 bases at J, leaving 12 bases unmatched. This CDR3 is 15 amino acids long. Germline V CDR1 and CDR2: SNHLY, FYNNEI. Variable domain in full (rest from reference TRBV2 and TRBJ2-5): EPEVTQTPSHQVTQMGQEVILRCVPISNHLYFYWYRQILGQKVEFLVSFYNNEISEKSEIFDDQFSVERPDGSNFTLKIRSTKLEDSAMYFCASTTRTGRGETQYFGPGTRLLVL.

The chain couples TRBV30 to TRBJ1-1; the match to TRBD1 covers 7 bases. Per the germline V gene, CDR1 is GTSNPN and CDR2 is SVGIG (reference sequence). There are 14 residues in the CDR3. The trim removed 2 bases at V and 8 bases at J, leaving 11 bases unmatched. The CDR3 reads CAWSLPPGGTEAFF. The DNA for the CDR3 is TGTGCCTGGAGTCTCCCGCCAGGGGGTACGGAAGCTTTCTTT.

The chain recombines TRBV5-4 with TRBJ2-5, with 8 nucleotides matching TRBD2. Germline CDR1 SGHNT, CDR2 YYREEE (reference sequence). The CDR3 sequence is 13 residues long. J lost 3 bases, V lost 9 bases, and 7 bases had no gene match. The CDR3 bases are TGTGCCATACCGGGACTAGAAAAAGAGACCCAGTACTTC. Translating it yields CAIPGLEKETQYF.

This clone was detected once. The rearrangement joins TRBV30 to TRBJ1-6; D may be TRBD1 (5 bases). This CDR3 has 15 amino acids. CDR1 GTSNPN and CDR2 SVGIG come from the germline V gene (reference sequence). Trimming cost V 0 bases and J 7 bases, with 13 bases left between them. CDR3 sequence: CAWSVAGIINSPLHF. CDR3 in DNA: TGTGCCTGGAGTGTAGCAGGGATCATCAATTCACCCCTCCACTTT.

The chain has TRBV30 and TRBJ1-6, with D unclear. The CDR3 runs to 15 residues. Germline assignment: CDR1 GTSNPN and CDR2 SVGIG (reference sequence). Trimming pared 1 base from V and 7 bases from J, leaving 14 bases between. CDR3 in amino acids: CAWSGGGGRNSPLHF. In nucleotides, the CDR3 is TGTGCCTGGAGTGGAGGAGGAGGTCGGAATTCACCCCTCCACTTT.

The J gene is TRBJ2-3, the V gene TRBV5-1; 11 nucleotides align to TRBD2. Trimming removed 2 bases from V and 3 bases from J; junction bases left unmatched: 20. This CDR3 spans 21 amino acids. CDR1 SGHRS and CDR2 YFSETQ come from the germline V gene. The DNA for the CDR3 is TGCGCCAGCAGCTTTTCCAGGCTGCACCTTGGGACTAGCGGTGATACAGATACGCAGTATTTT. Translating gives CASSFSRLHLGTSGDTDTQYF.

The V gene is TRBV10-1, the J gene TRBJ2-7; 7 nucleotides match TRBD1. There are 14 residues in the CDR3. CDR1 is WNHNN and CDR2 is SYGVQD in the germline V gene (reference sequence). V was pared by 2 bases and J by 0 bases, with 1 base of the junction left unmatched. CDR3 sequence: CASSEGDSSYEQYF. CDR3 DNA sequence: TGCGCCAGCAGTGAGGGGGACAGCTCCTACGAGCAGTACTTC.

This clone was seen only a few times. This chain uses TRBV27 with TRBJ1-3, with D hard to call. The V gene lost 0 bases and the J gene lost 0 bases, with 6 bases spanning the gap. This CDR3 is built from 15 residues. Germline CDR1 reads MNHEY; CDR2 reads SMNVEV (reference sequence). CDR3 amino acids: CASSLSNSSGNTIYF. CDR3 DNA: TGTGCCAGCAGTTTATCAAACAGCTCTGGAAACACCATATATTTT.

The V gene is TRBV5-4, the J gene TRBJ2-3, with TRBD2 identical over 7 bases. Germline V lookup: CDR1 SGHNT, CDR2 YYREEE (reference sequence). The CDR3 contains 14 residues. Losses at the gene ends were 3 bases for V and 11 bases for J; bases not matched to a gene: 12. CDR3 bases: TGTGCCAGCAGCTCCAAGGAGCGGGGCGTACGGCAGTATTTT. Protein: CASSSKERGVRQYF.

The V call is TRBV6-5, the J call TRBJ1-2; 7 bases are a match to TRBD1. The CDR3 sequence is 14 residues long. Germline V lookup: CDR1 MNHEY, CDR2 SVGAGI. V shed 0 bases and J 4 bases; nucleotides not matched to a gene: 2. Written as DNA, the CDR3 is TGTGCCAGCAGTTACTCGAGGACAGGCTATGGCTACACCTTC. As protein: CASSYSRTGYGYTF.

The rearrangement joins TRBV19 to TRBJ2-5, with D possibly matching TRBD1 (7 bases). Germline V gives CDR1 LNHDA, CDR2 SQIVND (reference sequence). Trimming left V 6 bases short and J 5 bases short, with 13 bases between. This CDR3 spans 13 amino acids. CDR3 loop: CASSTRGRETQYF. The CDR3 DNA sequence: TGTGCCAGTAGCACCAGGGGGAGGGAGACCCAGTACTTC.